Presented here are 19 T cell receptor beta chains from one specimen sequenced in a study of shared clonotypes between healthy human individuals. Some clones are missing from TCRdb's copy, which holds only in-frame ones; the method was immunoSEQ multiplex PCR. The top ten hold 1.7% of the sample, which has hundreds of thousands of clones, approximately 79% seen once. The sample was memory CD4+ T cells sorted from blood. As to subset: CD45RA-negative fraction. The receptors were gathered from a woman in her twenties or thirties in good health.

CDR3 loop: CASSPRQVGTDTQYF. The CDR3 nucleotides are TGTGCCAGCAGTCCACGACAGGTCGGCACAGATACGCAGTATTTT. V is TRBV6-5 and J is TRBJ2-3, with a possible D match to TRBD1 (6 bases). V lost 5 bases to trimming and J lost 1 base, with 13 bases between them. Germline V gene data show CDR1 as MNHEY and CDR2 as SVGAGI. The CDR3 covers 15 residues.

V is TRBV5-1 and J is TRBJ2-3; D remains unclear. The V end lost 1 base, the J end lost 2 bases, and 11 bases lay between the germline ends. The CDR3 is 15 amino acids. The germline V gene has CDR1 SGHRS and CDR2 YFSETQ. DNA of the CDR3: TGCGCCAGCAGCTTGTGGGGTGCCCACACAGATACGCAGTATTTT. This codes for CASSLWGAHTDTQYF.

This chain uses TRBV6-5 with TRBJ1-3; D possibly corresponds to TRBD1 (6 bases). CDR3 length equals 15 residues. The germline V gene has CDR1 MNHEY and CDR2 SVGAGI. V gave up 5 bases and J gave up 0 bases, with 11 bases separating them. The CDR3 bases are TGTGCCAGCAGTACCCAGGGGAACTCTGGAAACACCATATATTTT. It specifies CASSTQGNSGNTIYF.

This clone was observed at least ten times. The rearrangement joins TRBV5-8 to TRBJ2-3, with TRBD1 identical over 7 bases. This CDR3 contains 15 residues. Looked up from germline, CDR1 is SGHTS and CDR2 is YDEGEE. The ends lost 4 bases at V and 0 bases at J; junction bases unmatched: 5. The CDR3 reads CASSRGQPSTDTQYF. In nucleotides, the CDR3 is TGTGCCAGCAGCCGGGGACAGCCTAGCACAGATACGCAGTATTTT.

The CDR3 region has the DNA TGTGCCAGCAGCGTAGGGATAACAAGATTAGCCGAGCAGTACTTC. Translation gives CASSVGITRLAEQYF. The J gene is TRBJ2-7, the V gene TRBV21-1. TRBV21-1 is flagged as a pseudogene. This CDR3 is 15 amino acids long.

Only one count was recorded for this clone. This rearrangement joins TRBV6-5 to TRBJ1-5, with 7 bases identical to TRBD1. CDR1 is MNHEY and CDR2 is SVGAGI in the germline V gene. CDR3 size: 15 residues. After removal of 6 bases from V and 5 bases from J, the junction contained 10 bases not matched to a gene. The DNA for the CDR3 is TGTGCCAGCAGAACGTCGTCAGGGGGGTATCAGCCCCAGCATTTT. Its translation: CASRTSSGGYQPQHF.

The V call is TRBV5-1, the J call TRBJ2-2; unclear D gene. The V end lost 1 base, the J end lost 4 bases, and 11 bases lay between the germline ends. Germline values: CDR1 SGHRS, CDR2 YFSETQ. There are 15 residues in the CDR3. This CDR3 is CASSLSLSGTGELFF. The CDR3 bases are TGCGCCAGCAGCTTGAGTTTGTCGGGCACCGGGGAGCTGTTTTTT.

The chain's CDR3 is CASSLWSTRSKNIQYF. The CDR3 DNA reads as TGTGCCAGCAGCTTGTGGTCCACACGCAGCAAAAACATTCAGTACTTC. The genes are TRBV5-6 and TRBJ2-4; D is unresolved. V was pared by 1 base and J by 3 bases, with 14 bases between. This CDR3 region has 16 residues. Germline V gives CDR1 SGHDT, CDR2 YYEEEE.

The DNA for the CDR3 is TGTGCCAGCAGCTTAGCTTTAGCCAAAAACATTCAGTACTTC. It is translated as CASSLALAKNIQYF. The V call is TRBV11-2, the J call TRBJ2-4; no firm D call. CDR3 length: 14 residues. In germline, CDR1 is SGHAT, CDR2 FQNNGV. V lost 1 base to trimming and J lost 0 bases, with 4 bases between them. Full variable domain (remainder filled in from reference TRBV11-2 and TRBJ2-4): EAGVAQSPRYKIIEKRQSVAFWCNPISGHATLYWYQQILGQGPKLLIQFQNNGVVDDSQLPKDRFSAERLKGVDSTLKIQPAKLEDSAVYLCASSLALAKNIQYFGAGTRLSVL.

There are a few counts of this clone. V is TRBV11-3 and J is TRBJ2-2; D unresolved. This CDR3 is 14 amino acids long. Trimming cost V 5 bases and J 5 bases, with 12 bases left between them. Germline V gene lookup returns CDR1 SGHNT and CDR2 YENEEA. Here the CDR3 DNA reads TGTGCCAGCAGCCCTCCACGGTTAACCGGGGAGCTGTTTTTT. Its protein is CASSPPRLTGELFF.

J is TRBJ2-3 and V is TRBV27; D tentatively reads TRBD1 or TRBD2 (6 bases each). CDR1 is MNHEY and CDR2 is SMNVEV in the germline V gene (reference sequence). This CDR3 is built from 16 residues. The germline V and J ends were trimmed by 4 bases and 4 bases, with 18 bases remaining between them. The CDR3 loop is CASSSRQATGADTQYF. The CDR3, as DNA: TGTGCCAGCAGTTCACGACAGGCCACGGGGGCAGATACGCAGTATTTT.

V and J are TRBV5-8 and TRBJ2-1; the match to TRBD2 covers 8 bases. V was pared by 5 bases and J by 10 bases, with 20 bases of the junction left unmatched. The CDR3 has 17 amino acids. Germline lookup yields CDR1 SGHTS and CDR2 YDEGEE. CDR3 sequence: CASSFLGGGAGAREQFF. CDR3 in DNA: TGTGCCAGCAGTTTCTTGGGCGGAGGAGCGGGAGCACGGGAGCAGTTCTTC. Full variable domain (rest looked up from reference TRBV5-8 and TRBJ2-1): EAGVTQSPTHLIKTRGQQATLRCSPISGHTSVYWYQQALGLGLQFLLWYDEGEERNRGNFPPRFSGRQFPNYSSELNVNALELEDSALYLCASSFLGGGAGAREQFFGPGTRLTVL.

V gene TRBV29-1 combines with J gene TRBJ2-1; perhaps TRBD2 as D (6 bases). Trimming removed 6 bases at V and 9 bases at J, with 18 bases between. Germline lookup yields CDR1 SQVTM and CDR2 ANQGSEA. The CDR3 runs 13 residues. Here the CDR3 reads CSVWSVREGEQFF. DNA of the CDR3: TGCAGCGTGTGGAGCGTGCGGGAAGGTGAGCAGTTCTTC.

This chain connects TRBV2 to TRBJ1-4; the match to TRBD1 covers 8 bases. Looked up from germline, CDR1 is SNHLY and CDR2 is FYNNEI. The CDR3 sequence is 15 residues long. With V trimmed by 7 bases and J by 3 bases, 7 bases remained unmatched. The CDR3 nucleotides read TGTGCCAGCAAAGGACAGGGCGTGCCTAATGAAAAACTGTTTTTT. As protein: CASKGQGVPNEKLFF.

The genes are TRBV4-2 and TRBJ2-1; D tentatively reads TRBD1 or TRBD2 (5 bases each). Trimming took 2 bases from V and 0 from J, leaving 11 bases between them. This CDR3 comprises 16 residues. Germline V CDR1 and CDR2: LGHNA, YNFKEQ. CDR3 DNA: TGTGCCAGCAGCCAAAGAGGGGAGAGCTCCTACAATGAGCAGTTCTTC. Amino acid sequence: CASSQRGESSYNEQFF.

CDR3 nucleotides: TGTGCCAGCAGGCCGACAGCAGCACCCTACGAGCAGTACTTC. Amino acids: CASRPTAAPYEQYF. The J gene is TRBJ2-7, the V gene TRBV28; tentatively, D is TRBD1 (5 bases). This CDR3 has 14 amino acids. Trimming stripped 6 bases from V and 2 bases from J, with 14 bases between. Germline values: CDR1 MDHEN, CDR2 SYDVKM.

This chain links TRBV13 with TRBJ2-3, with unresolved D. This CDR3 contains 17 residues. V lost 5 bases and J lost 1, with 19 bases in between. The germline gives CDR1 PRHDT, CDR2 FYEKMQ (reference sequence). DNA of the CDR3: TGTGCCAGCAGCCCACAGATCGGCAGGTCTCGCACAGATACGCAGTATTTT. It codes for CASSPQIGRSRTDTQYF. Complete variable domain (other parts from reference TRBV13 and TRBJ2-3): AAGVIQSPRHLIKEKRETATLKCYPIPRHDTVYWYQQGPGQDPQFLISFYEKMQSDKGSIPDRFSAQQFSDYHSELNMSSLELGDSALYFCASSPQIGRSRTDTQYFGPGTRLTVL.

The chain couples TRBV2 to TRBJ2-1; 7 positions agree with TRBD2. The CDR3 runs to 18 residues. The junction had 13 bases not matched to a gene; V was cut back by 0 bases and J by 5 bases. The germline CDR1 and CDR2 sequences are SNHLY and FYNNEI. The CDR3 bases are TGTGCCAGCAGTGAAGCGCGGGGGTTGGCTAGCGGCCACAATGAGCAGTTCTTC. It yields the protein CASSEARGLASGHNEQFF. Together with reference TRBV2 and TRBJ2-1, the CDR3 gives the full variable domain: EPEVTQTPSHQVTQMGQEVILRCVPISNHLYFYWYRQILGQKVEFLVSFYNNEISEKSEIFDDQFSVERPDGSNFTLKIRSTKLEDSAMYFCASSEARGLASGHNEQFFGPGTRLTVL.

This clone is a singleton in its sample. The chain has TRBV19 and TRBJ2-1; a weak D match, TRBD2 (6 bases). The V end lost 5 bases, the J end lost 5 bases, and 16 bases lay between the germline ends. In germline, CDR1 is LNHDA, CDR2 SQIVND (reference sequence). The CDR3 length is 15 residues. Here the CDR3 reads CASSLGGAVNNEQFF. CDR3 sequence (DNA): TGTGCCAGTAGTTTGGGGGGAGCTGTCAACAATGAGCAGTTCTTC. Looking up the rest from reference TRBV19 and TRBJ2-1 gives the full variable domain: DGGITQSPKYLFRKEGQNVTLSCEQNLNHDAMYWYRQDPGQGLRLIYYSQIVNDFQKGDIAEGYSVSREKKESFPLTVTSAQKNPTAFYLCASSLGGAVNNEQFFGPGTRLTVL.